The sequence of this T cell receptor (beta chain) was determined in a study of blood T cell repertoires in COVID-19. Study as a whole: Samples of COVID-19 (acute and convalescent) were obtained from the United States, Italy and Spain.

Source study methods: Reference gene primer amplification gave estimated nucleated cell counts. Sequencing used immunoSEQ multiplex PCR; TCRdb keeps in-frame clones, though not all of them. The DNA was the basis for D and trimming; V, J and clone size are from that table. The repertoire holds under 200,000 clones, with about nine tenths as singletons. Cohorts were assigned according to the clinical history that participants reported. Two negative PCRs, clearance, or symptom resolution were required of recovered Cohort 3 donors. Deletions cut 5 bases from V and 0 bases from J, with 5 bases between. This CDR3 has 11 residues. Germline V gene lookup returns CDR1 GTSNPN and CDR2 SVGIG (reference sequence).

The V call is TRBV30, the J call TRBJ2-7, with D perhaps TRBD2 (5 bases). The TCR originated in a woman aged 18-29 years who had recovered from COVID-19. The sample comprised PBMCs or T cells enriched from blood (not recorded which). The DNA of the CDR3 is TGTGCCTGGGGGAGCTCCTACGAGCAGTACTTC. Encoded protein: CAWGSSYEQYF.